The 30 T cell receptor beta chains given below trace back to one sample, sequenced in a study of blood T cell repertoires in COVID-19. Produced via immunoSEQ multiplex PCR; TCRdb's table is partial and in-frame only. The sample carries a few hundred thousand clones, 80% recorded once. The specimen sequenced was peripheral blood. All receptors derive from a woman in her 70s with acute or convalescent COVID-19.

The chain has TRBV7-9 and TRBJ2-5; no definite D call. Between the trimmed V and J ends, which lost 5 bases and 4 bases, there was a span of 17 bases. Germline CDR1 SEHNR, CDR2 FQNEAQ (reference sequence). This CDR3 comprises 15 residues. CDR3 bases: TGTGCCAGCAGCCGAAACATAGGTTCGGGAGAGACCCAGTACTTC. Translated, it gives CASSRNIGSGETQYF. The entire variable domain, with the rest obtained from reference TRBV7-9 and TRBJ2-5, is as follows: DTGVSQNPRHKITKRGQNVTFRCDPISEHNRLYWYRQTLGQGPEFLTYFQNEAQLEKSRLLSDRFSAERPKGSFSTLEIQRTEQGDSAMYLCASSRNIGSGETQYFGPGTRLLVL.

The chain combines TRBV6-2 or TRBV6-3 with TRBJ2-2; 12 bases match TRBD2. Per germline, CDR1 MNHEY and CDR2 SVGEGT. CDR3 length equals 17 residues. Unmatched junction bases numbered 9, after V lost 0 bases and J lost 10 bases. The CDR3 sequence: CASSYSKASGGALELFF. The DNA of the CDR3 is TGTGCCAGCAGTTACTCGAAGGCTAGCGGGGGGGCTTTGGAGCTGTTTTTT.

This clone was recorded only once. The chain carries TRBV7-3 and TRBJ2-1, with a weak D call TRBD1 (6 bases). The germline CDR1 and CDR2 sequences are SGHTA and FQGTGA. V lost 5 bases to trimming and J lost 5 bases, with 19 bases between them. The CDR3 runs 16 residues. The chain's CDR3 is CASSPGDILRHNEQFF. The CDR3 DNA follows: TGTGCCAGCAGCCCCGGGGACATCCTCAGGCACAATGAGCAGTTCTTC. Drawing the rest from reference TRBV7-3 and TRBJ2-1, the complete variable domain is GAGVSQTPSNKVTEKGKYVELRCDPISGHTALYWYRQSLGQGPEFLIYFQGTGAADDSGLPNDRFFAVRPEGSVSTLKIQRTERGDSAVYLCASSPGDILRHNEQFFGPGTRLTVL.

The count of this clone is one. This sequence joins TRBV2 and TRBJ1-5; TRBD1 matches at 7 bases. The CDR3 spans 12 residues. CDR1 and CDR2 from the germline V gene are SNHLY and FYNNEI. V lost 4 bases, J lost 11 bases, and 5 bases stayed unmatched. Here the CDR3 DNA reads TGTGCCAGCAGTGTGGGGACAGAGACCCAGCATTTT. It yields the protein CASSVGTETQHF.

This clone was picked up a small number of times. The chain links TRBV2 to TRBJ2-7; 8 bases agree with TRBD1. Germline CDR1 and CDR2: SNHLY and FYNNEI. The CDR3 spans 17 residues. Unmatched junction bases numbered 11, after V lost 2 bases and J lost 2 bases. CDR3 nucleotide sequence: TGTGCCAGCAGTGAAAGGCCCCCGGGACAGGAGGCCTACGAGCAGTACTTC. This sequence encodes CASSERPPGQEAYEQYF.

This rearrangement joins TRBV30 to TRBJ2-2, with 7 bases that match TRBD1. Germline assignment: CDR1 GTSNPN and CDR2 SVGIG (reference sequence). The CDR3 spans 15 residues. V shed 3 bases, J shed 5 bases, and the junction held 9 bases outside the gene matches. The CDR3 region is CAWRLTGVLTGELFF. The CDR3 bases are TGTGCCTGGAGGTTAACAGGGGTTCTTACCGGGGAGCTGTTTTTT.

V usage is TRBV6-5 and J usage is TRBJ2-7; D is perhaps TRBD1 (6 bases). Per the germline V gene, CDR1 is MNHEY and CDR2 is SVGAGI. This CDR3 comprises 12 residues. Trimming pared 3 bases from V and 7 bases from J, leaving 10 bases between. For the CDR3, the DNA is TGTGCCAGCAGTTATTCAGGGGTTGAGCAGTACTTC. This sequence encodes CASSYSGVEQYF.

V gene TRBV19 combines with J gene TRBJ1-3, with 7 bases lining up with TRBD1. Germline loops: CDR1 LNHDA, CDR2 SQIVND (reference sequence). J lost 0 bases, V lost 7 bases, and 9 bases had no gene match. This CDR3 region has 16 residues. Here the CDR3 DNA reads TGTGCCAGTAAAAACACAGGGGCCAGCTCTGGAAACACCATATATTTT. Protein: CASKNTGASSGNTIYF. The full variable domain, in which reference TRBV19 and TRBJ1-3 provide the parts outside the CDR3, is DGGITQSPKYLFRKEGQNVTLSCEQNLNHDAMYWYRQDPGQGLRLIYYSQIVNDFQKGDIAEGYSVSREKKESFPLTVTSAQKNPTAFYLCASKNTGASSGNTIYFGEGSWLTVV.

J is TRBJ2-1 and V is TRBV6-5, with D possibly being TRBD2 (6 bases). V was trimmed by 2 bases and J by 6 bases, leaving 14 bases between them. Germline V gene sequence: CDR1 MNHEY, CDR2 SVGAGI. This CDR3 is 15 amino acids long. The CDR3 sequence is CASSYNLARPNEQFF. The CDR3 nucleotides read TGTGCCAGCAGTTACAATCTAGCGCGACCCAATGAGCAGTTCTTC.

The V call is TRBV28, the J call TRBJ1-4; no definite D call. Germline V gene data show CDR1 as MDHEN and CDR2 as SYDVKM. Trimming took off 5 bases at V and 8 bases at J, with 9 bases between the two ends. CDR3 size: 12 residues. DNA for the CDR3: TGTGCCAGCAGTCTAGGAGGGGAAAAACTGTTTTTT. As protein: CASSLGGEKLFF.

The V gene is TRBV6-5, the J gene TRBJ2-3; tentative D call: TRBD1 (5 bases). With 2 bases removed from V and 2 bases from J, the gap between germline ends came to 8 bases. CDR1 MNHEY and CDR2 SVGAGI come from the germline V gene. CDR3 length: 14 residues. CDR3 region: CASSYQGPTDTQYF. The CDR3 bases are TGTGCCAGCAGTTACCAGGGCCCCACAGATACGCAGTATTTT.

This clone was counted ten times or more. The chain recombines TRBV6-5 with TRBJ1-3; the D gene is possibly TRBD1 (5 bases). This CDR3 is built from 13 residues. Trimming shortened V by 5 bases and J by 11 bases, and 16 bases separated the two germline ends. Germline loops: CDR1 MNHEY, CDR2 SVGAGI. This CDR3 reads CASSTSLGGSIYF. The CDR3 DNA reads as TGTGCCAGCAGTACTAGCCTCGGGGGTTCCATATATTTT.

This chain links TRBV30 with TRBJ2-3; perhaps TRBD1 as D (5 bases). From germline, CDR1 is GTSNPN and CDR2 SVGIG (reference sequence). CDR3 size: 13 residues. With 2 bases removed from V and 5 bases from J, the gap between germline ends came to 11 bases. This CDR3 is CAWSQGAGDTQYF. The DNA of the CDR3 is TGTGCCTGGAGTCAGGGTGCAGGAGATACGCAGTATTTT.

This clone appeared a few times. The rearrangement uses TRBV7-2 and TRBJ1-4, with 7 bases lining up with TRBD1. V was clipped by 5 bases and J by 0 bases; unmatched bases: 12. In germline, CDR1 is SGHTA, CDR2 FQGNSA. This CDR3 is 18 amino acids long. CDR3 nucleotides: TGTGCCAGCAGCCCGGCCTCAGGGGGAGGTGCAACTAATGAAAAACTGTTTTTT. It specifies CASSPASGGGATNEKLFF. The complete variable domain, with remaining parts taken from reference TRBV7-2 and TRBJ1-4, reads GAGVSQSPSNKVTEKGKDVELRCDPISGHTALYWYRQSLGQGLEFLIYFQGNSAPDKSGLPSDRFSAERTGGSVSTLTIQRTQQEDSAVYLCASSPASGGGATNEKLFFGSGTQLSVL.

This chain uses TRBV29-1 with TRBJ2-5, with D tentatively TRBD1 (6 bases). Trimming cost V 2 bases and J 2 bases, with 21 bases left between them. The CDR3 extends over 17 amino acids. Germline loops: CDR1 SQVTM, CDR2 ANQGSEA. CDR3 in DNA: TGCAGCGTTGAAATGCATCGGGACATCCTTCCTCAAGAGACCCAGTACTTC. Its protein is CSVEMHRDILPQETQYF. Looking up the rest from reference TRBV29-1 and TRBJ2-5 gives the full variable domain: SAVISQKPSRDICQRGTSLTIQCQVDSQVTMMFWYRQQPGQSLTLIATANQGSEATYESGFVIDKFPISRPNLTFSTLTVSNMSPEDSSIYLCSVEMHRDILPQETQYFGPGTRLLVL.

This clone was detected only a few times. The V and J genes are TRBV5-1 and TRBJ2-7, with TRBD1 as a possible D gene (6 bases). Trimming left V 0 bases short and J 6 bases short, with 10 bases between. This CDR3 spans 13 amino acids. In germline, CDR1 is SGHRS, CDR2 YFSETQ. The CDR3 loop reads CASSLGTGSEQYV. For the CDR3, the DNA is TGCGCCAGCAGCTTGGGTACAGGGTCCGAGCAGTACGTC.

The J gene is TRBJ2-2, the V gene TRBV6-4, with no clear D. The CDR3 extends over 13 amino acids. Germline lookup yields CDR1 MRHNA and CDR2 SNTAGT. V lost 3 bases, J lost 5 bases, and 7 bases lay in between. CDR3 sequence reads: CASSDHRTGELFF. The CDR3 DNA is TGTGCCAGCAGTGATCATAGAACCGGGGAGCTGTTTTTT.

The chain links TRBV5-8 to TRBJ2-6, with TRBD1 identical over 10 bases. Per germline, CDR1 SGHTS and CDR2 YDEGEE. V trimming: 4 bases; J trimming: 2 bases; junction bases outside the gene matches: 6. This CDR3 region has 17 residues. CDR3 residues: CASSLDRGTTGANVLTF. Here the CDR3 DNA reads TGTGCCAGCAGCCTGGACAGGGGGACGACTGGGGCCAACGTCCTGACTTTC.

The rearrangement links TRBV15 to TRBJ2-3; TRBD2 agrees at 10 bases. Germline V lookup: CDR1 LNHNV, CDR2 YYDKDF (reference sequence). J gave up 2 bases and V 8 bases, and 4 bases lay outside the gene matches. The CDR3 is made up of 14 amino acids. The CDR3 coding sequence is TGTGCCACCGCCACTAGCGGGATCACAGATACGCAGTATTTT. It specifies CATATSGITDTQYF.

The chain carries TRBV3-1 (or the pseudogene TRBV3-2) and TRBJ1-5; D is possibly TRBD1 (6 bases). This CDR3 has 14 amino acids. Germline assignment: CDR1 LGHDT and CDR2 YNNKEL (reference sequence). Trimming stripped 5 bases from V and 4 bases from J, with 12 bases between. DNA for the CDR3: TGTGCCAGCAGCGATTACAGGGATAATCAGCCCCAGCATTTT. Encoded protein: CASSDYRDNQPQHF.

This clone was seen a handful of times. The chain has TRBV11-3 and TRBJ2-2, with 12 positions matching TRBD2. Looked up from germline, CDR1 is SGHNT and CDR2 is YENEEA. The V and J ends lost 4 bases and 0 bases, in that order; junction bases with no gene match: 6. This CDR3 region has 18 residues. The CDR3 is CASSSQTSGGANTGELFF. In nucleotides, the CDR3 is TGTGCCAGCAGCTCGCAGACTAGCGGGGGAGCGAACACCGGGGAGCTGTTTTTT.

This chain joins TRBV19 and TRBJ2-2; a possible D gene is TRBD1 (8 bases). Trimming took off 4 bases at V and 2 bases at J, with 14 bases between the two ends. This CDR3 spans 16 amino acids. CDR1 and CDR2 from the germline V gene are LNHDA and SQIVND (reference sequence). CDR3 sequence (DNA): TGTGCCAGTAGTAAACAGGGGGGGACTAACACCGGGGAGCTGTTTTTT. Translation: CASSKQGGTNTGELFF.

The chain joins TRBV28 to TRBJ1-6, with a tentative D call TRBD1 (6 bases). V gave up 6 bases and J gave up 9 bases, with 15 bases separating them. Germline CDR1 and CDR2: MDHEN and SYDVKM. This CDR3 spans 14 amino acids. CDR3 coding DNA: TGTGCCAGCAGGACGACAGGATTCATTTCACCCCTCCACTTT. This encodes CASRTTGFISPLHF. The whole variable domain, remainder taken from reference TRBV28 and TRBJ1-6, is DVKVTQSSRYLVKRTGEKVFLECVQDMDHENMFWYRQDPGLGLRLIYFSYDVKMKEKGDIPEGYSVSREKKERFSLILESASTNQTSMYLCASRTTGFISPLHFGNGTRLTVT.

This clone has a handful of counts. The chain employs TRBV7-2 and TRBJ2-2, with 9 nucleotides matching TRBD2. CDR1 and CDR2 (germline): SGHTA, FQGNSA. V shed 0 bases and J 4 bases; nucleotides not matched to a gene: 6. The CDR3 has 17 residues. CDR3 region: CASSLAPAGGRTGELFF. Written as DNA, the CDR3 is TGTGCCAGCAGCTTAGCGCCAGCGGGGGGACGCACCGGGGAGCTGTTTTTT. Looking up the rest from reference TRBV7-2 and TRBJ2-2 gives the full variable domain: GAGVSQSPSNKVTEKGKDVELRCDPISGHTALYWYRQSLGQGLEFLIYFQGNSAPDKSGLPSDRFSAERTGGSVSTLTIQRTQQEDSAVYLCASSLAPAGGRTGELFFGEGSRLTVL.

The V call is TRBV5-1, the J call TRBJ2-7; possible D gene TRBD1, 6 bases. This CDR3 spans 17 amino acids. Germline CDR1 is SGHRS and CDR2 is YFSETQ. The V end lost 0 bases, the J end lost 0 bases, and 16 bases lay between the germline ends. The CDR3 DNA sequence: TGCGCCAGCAGCTTGGGCTTACAGGGACCTCCCTCCTACGAGCAGTACTTC. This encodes CASSLGLQGPPSYEQYF. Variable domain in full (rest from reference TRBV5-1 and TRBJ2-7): KAGVTQTPRYLIKTRGQQVTLSCSPISGHRSVSWYQQTPGQGLQFLFEYFSETQRNKGNFPGRFSGRQFSNSRSEMNVSTLELGDSALYLCASSLGLQGPPSYEQYFGPGTRLTVT.

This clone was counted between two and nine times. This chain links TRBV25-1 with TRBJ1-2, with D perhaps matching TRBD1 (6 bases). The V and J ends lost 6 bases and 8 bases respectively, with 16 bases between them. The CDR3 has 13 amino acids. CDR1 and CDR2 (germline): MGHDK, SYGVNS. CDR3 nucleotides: TGTGCCAGCAGCTCACCGGGGGGCTACGGCTACACCTTC. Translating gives CASSSPGGYGYTF.

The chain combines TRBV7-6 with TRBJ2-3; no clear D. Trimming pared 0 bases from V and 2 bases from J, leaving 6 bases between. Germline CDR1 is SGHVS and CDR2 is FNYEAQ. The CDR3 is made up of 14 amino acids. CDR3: CASSLAPTTDTQYF. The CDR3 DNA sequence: TGTGCCAGCAGCTTAGCTCCTACCACAGATACGCAGTATTTT. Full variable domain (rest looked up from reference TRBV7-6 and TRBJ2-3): GAGVSQSPRYKVTKRGQDVALRCDPISGHVSLYWYRQALGQGPEFLTYFNYEAQQDKSGLPNDRFSAERPEGSISTLTIQRTEQRDSAMYRCASSLAPTTDTQYFGPGTRLTVL.

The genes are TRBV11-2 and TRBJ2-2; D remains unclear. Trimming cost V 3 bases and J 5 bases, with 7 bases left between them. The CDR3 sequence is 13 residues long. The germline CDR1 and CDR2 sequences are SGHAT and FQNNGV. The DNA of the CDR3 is TGTGCCAGCAGCTTCGAAGAGACCGGGGAGCTGTTTTTT. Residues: CASSFEETGELFF.

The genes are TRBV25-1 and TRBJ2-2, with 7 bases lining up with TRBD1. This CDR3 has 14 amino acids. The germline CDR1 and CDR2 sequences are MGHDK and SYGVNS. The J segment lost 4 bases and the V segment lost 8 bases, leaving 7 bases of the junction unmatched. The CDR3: CASQGNRGTGELFF. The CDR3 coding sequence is TGTGCCAGCCAGGGCAACAGGGGCACCGGGGAGCTGTTTTTT.

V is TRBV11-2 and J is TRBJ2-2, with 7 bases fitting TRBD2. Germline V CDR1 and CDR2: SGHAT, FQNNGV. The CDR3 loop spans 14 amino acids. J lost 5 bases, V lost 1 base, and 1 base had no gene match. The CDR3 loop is CASSLGRGTGELFF. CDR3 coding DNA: TGTGCCAGCAGCTTAGGGCGGGGGACCGGGGAGCTGTTTTTT. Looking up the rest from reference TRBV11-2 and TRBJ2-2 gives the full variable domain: EAGVAQSPRYKIIEKRQSVAFWCNPISGHATLYWYQQILGQGPKLLIQFQNNGVVDDSQLPKDRFSAERLKGVDSTLKIQPAKLEDSAVYLCASSLGRGTGELFFGEGSRLTVL.